What follows is one TCR beta chain and its context. Its antigen is undetermined. The same CDR3 can be traced to other DNA sequences in this sample. Amplification used 60 Vbeta primers and 13 Jbeta primers. TCRdb's copy holds only in-frame clones and misses some; the assay was immunoSEQ multiplex PCR. Of approximately 77,000 clones listed, 65% to 85% are singletons. The length of the CDR3 is 13 residues. CDR1 and CDR2 from the germline V gene are MNHNS and SASEGT. Trimming cost V 9 bases and J 4 bases, with 16 bases left between them. This entry belongs to a study of cytomegalovirus exposure and HLA in healthy donors. In the study overall: Of the donors genotyped, 398 in all, 75% to 85% fell in the Caucasian-associated ancestry cluster.

Study-wide points: A missense DCLRE1C variant was associated with V- and J-gene trimming of TCR beta chains in a later analysis, and an independent cohort replicated the association. The Asian-associated ancestry cluster reportedly had fewer N-insertions than the roughly 670-donor mean in a later analysis.

The origin of this receptor is a man in his 60s in good health and CMV-seropositive. The rearrangement links TRBV6-1 to TRBJ2-7; a weak D match, TRBD2 (5 bases). What was sequenced was PBMCs. In DNA, the CDR3 is TGTGCCAGTAGTCCCAGCGGACGGTACGAGCAGTACTTC. This codes for CASSPSGRYEQYF.